The 2 T cell receptor beta chains below all came from one sample that was sequenced in a study of T cells in tuberculosis listed by TCRdb under 2018. Library prep was done by the immunoSEQ multiplex PCR assay. The immuneACCESS repertoire file appears here via TCRdb, limited to in-frame rearrangements. These files lack a portion of the clones; in checked studies, under half of the deficit traces to unresolved V genes, and the cause of the others is not known. The sample table contains more than 35,000 clones; only one count was recorded for 90% to 95% of them. The ten top clones hold 9.5% to 13% of the sample. Material for sequencing was PBMCs. These receptors all come from a donor between 10 and 35 years old with latent tuberculosis or without tuberculosis infection. Some clones in this sample may be carry-over from other donors' samples.

The gene calls are TRBV6-5 and TRBJ1-5; D call uncertain. Deletions cut 4 bases from V and 2 bases from J, with 6 bases between. Germline V gives CDR1 MNHEY, CDR2 SVGAGI. This CDR3 spans 13 amino acids. CDR3 residues: CASSWRGNQPQHF. Here the CDR3 DNA reads TGTGCCAGCAGTTGGAGGGGCAATCAGCCCCAGCATTTT.

This chain uses TRBV15 with TRBJ2-7, with D unclear. Looked up from germline, CDR1 is LNHNV and CDR2 is YYDKDF (reference sequence). The CDR3 runs 14 residues. The V gene lost 0 bases and the J gene lost 0 bases, with 6 bases spanning the gap. CDR3 bases: TGTGCCACCAGCAGAGATCGTAGCTCCTACGAGCAGTACGTC. This encodes CATSRDRSSYEQYV.